A single sample is the source of the 24 T cell receptor beta chains below, sequenced in a study of blood T cell repertoires in COVID-19. TCRdb's table, derived via immunoSEQ multiplex PCR, lists solely in-frame clones and lacks some. The table lists 90,000 or so clones, roughly nine tenths of them singletons, with about 1.8% in the top ten. Sequencing was carried out using peripheral blood. The receptors shown here come from a human donor with active COVID-19. The donor label of this sample is uncertain.

This chain uses TRBV5-1 with TRBJ2-7, with a weak D call TRBD2 (5 bases). The CDR3 length is 12 residues. V lost 5 bases and J 6 bases, leaving 12 bases between the germline ends. CDR1 and CDR2 (germline): SGHRS, YFSETQ. As DNA, the CDR3 is TGCGCCAGCAGTTCCGGGATCGCCGAGCAGTACTTC. Protein product: CASSSGIAEQYF. Full variable domain (outside the CDR3, taken from reference TRBV5-1 and TRBJ2-7): KAGVTQTPRYLIKTRGQQVTLSCSPISGHRSVSWYQQTPGQGLQFLFEYFSETQRNKGNFPGRFSGRQFSNSRSEMNVSTLELGDSALYLCASSSGIAEQYFGPGTRLTVT.

The CDR3 protein is CASDPAGNNSPLHF. CDR3 nucleotides: TGTGCCAGTGATCCGGCGGGGAACAATTCACCCCTCCACTTT. This sequence joins TRBV6-5 and TRBJ1-6; D is uncertain. CDR1 and CDR2 (germline): MNHEY, SVGAGI. This CDR3 region has 14 residues. Deletions cut 9 bases from V and 7 bases from J, with 16 bases between.

V is TRBV11-2 and J is TRBJ1-1, with unresolved D. Germline V gene sequence: CDR1 SGHAT, CDR2 FQNNGV. The CDR3 runs 16 residues. V lost 1 base and J lost 7, with 19 bases in between. CDR3 bases: TGTGCCAGCAGCTTAGGCTCACGATCGGGTGGTGTTGAAGCTTTCTTT. This translates into CASSLGSRSGGVEAFF. Full variable domain (missing parts from reference TRBV11-2 and TRBJ1-1): EAGVAQSPRYKIIEKRQSVAFWCNPISGHATLYWYQQILGQGPKLLIQFQNNGVVDDSQLPKDRFSAERLKGVDSTLKIQPAKLEDSAVYLCASSLGSRSGGVEAFFGQGTRLTVV.

The chain recombines TRBV12-3 or TRBV12-4 with TRBJ1-6; unclear D gene. The CDR3 totals 12 residues. Between the trimmed V and J ends, which lost 2 bases and 7 bases, there was a span of 3 bases. CDR3 loop: CASSLSNSPLHF. The DNA for the CDR3 is TGTGCCAGCAGTTTAAGCAATTCACCCCTCCACTTT.

V and J are TRBV24-1 and TRBJ1-1; D not certain. In germline, CDR1 is KGHDR, CDR2 SFDVKD. Trimming removed 5 bases from V and 5 bases from J, with 5 bases in between. CDR3 length equals 11 residues. The CDR3 DNA follows: TGTGCCACCAGTGTGAGGACTGAAGCTTTCTTT. It codes for CATSVRTEAFF.

This clone was found a few times. This chain joins TRBV7-9 and TRBJ2-7; D not certain. CDR3 size: 17 residues. Germline V CDR1 and CDR2: SEHNR, FQNEAQ (reference sequence). Trimming shortened V by 1 base and J by 7 bases, and 23 bases separated the two germline ends. The CDR3: CASSLENHLTALREQYF. The DNA of the CDR3 is TGTGCCAGCAGCTTAGAGAACCATTTGACCGCCTTGAGGGAGCAGTACTTC.

The rearrangement links TRBV7-9 to TRBJ2-3; 12 bases are shared with TRBD2. V lost 5 bases, J lost 5 bases, and 5 bases stayed unmatched. The CDR3 contains 15 residues. Germline V gives CDR1 SEHNR, CDR2 FQNEAQ (reference sequence). The CDR3 sequence: CASSPSGGAVDTQYF. The CDR3 DNA follows: TGTGCCAGCAGCCCTAGCGGGGGGGCAGTAGATACGCAGTATTTT.

The chain recombines TRBV3-1 (or the pseudogene TRBV3-2) with TRBJ2-6; no clear D gene. V was trimmed by 0 bases and J by 5 bases, leaving 5 bases between them. The CDR3 runs 14 residues. Germline values: CDR1 LGHDT, CDR2 YNNKEL (reference sequence). In DNA, the CDR3 is TGTGCCAGCAGCCAAGATCCTTGGGCCAACGTCCTGACTTTC. Translation gives CASSQDPWANVLTF.

The V and J genes are TRBV19 and TRBJ1-2, with D uncertain. Germline loops: CDR1 LNHDA, CDR2 SQIVND (reference sequence). The CDR3 runs to 15 residues. V dropped 4 bases and J dropped 8 bases, with 20 bases sitting between them. CDR3 amino acids: CASSTPGRSSQGYTF. CDR3 sequence (DNA): TGTGCCAGTAGTACCCCGGGTCGGTCGAGCCAAGGCTACACCTTC.

The V call is TRBV6-5, the J call TRBJ1-2; 8 nucleotides match TRBD1. Germline assignment: CDR1 MNHEY and CDR2 SVGAGI. There are 15 residues in the CDR3. Trimming removed 0 bases from V and 7 bases from J; junction bases left unmatched: 7. The CDR3 coding sequence is TGTGCCAGCAGTTACTCAGGACAGGGCTCTGGTGGCTACACCTTC. This gives the protein CASSYSGQGSGGYTF.

The gene calls are TRBV28 and TRBJ1-5; 8 positions match TRBD1. Germline V gene sequence: CDR1 MDHEN, CDR2 SYDVKM. The V and J ends lost 9 bases and 7 bases, in that order; junction bases with no gene match: 8. The CDR3 is made up of 13 amino acids. CDR3 in amino acids: CASISGGGQPQHF. The DNA of the CDR3 is TGTGCCAGTATTTCAGGGGGCGGGCAGCCCCAGCATTTT.

The rearrangement links TRBV28 to TRBJ1-1; 7 bases match TRBD1. Germline CDR1 MDHEN, CDR2 SYDVKM. This CDR3 region has 17 residues. The V gene end was trimmed by 5 bases and the J gene end by 3 bases; junction bases not matched to a gene: 15. The CDR3: CASSLGKGQGEYTEAFF. In nucleotides, the CDR3 is TGTGCCAGCAGTCTAGGTAAGGGCCAGGGGGAATACACTGAAGCTTTCTTT.

This clone was observed once. The chain has TRBV7-2 and TRBJ2-3; no firm D call. In germline, CDR1 is SGHTA, CDR2 FQGNSA. This CDR3 is 14 amino acids long. V shed 1 base and J shed 6 bases, with 11 bases lying between them. Written as DNA, the CDR3 is TGTGCCAGCAGCTTAGGAAACTTGATGGATACGCAGTATTTT. Encoded protein: CASSLGNLMDTQYF.

This rearrangement joins TRBV2 to TRBJ1-6, with TRBD1 as a possible D gene (5 bases). V was cut by 2 bases and J by 18 bases, with 20 bases left in between. Germline V gives CDR1 SNHLY, CDR2 FYNNEI. CDR3 length: 14 amino acids. The CDR3 sequence is CASSESASRGTSHF. The CDR3 DNA sequence: TGTGCCAGCAGTGAATCCGCTTCGCGGGGGACGAGCCACTTT.

The chain employs TRBV19 and TRBJ1-2, with D unclear. The germline V gene has CDR1 LNHDA and CDR2 SQIVND (reference sequence). V lost 7 bases and J 8 bases, leaving 17 bases between the germline ends. The CDR3 runs to 13 residues. Here the CDR3 reads CASNEGLFGGYTF. DNA of the CDR3: TGTGCCAGTAACGAGGGCCTCTTTGGGGGCTACACCTTC.

The sample holds one count of this clone. The rearrangement uses TRBV5-5 and TRBJ1-2; TRBD1 matches at 9 bases. CDR1 and CDR2 from the germline V gene are SGHKS and YYEKEE (reference sequence). V was clipped by 0 bases and J by 8 bases; unmatched bases: 2. The CDR3 has 13 amino acids. The CDR3 nucleotides read TGTGCCAGCAGCTTGGGACAGGGGGTAGGCTACACCTTC. As protein: CASSLGQGVGYTF.

V usage is TRBV6-2 or TRBV6-3 and J usage is TRBJ2-1, with 11 bases fitting TRBD2. The germline CDR1 and CDR2 sequences are MNHEY and SVGEGT. The CDR3 extends over 18 amino acids. V dropped 4 bases and J dropped 0; count of bases not matched to a gene: 8. In DNA, the CDR3 is TGTGCCAGCAGTTTTACTAGCGGGGGCCTAAGCTCCTACAATGAGCAGTTCTTC. As protein: CASSFTSGGLSSYNEQFF.

This chain joins TRBV23-1 and TRBJ1-3; D gene unclear. TRBV23-1 is noted as an ORF with a role that remains uncertain. V was shortened by 1 base and J by 1 base, with 20 bases between the two germline ends. This CDR3 contains 19 residues. The CDR3 reads CASSQFYRFGCNSGNTIYF. The CDR3 DNA reads as TGCGCCAGCAGTCAATTTTATCGTTTCGGGTGTAATTCTGGAAACACCATATATTTT.

V is TRBV7-9 and J is TRBJ2-3; the D is unclear. V was clipped by 5 bases and J by 6 bases, with 12 bases between them. In germline, CDR1 is SEHNR, CDR2 FQNEAQ (reference sequence). The CDR3 spans 13 residues. The CDR3 DNA sequence: TGTGCCAGCAGCAAAAAAGATGCGGATACGCAGTATTTT. Residues: CASSKKDADTQYF.

V and J are TRBV7-2 and TRBJ1-2; D gene unclear. CDR1 and CDR2 from the germline V gene are SGHTA and FQGNSA. CDR3 length equals 14 residues. The V end lost 3 bases, the J end lost 9 bases, and 17 bases lay between the germline ends. CDR3 DNA sequence: TGTGCCAGCAGCTTCCCCCAAAGACTCGTAAGCTACACCTTC. It is translated as CASSFPQRLVSYTF.

V and J are TRBV3-1 (or the pseudogene TRBV3-2) and TRBJ1-6, with D possibly TRBD1 on 5 matching bases. Per germline, CDR1 LGHDT and CDR2 YNNKEL (reference sequence). The CDR3 has 14 residues. Trimming removed 4 bases at V and 7 bases at J, with 11 bases between. CDR3 DNA sequence: TGTGCCAGCAGCCCCCCAGGGTTCAATTCACCCCTCCACTTT. Protein product: CASSPPGFNSPLHF.

The chain has TRBV5-4 and TRBJ2-7; D ambiguous. The germline V and J ends were trimmed by 2 bases and 4 bases, with 10 bases remaining between them. CDR3 size: 13 residues. Germline CDR1 and CDR2: SGHNT and YYREEE (reference sequence). CDR3 loop: CASSFEENYEQYF. CDR3 nucleotide sequence: TGTGCCAGCAGCTTCGAGGAGAATTACGAGCAGTACTTC.

This clone was recorded once. V is TRBV9 and J is TRBJ2-7, with D perhaps matching TRBD2 (5 bases). The V and J ends lost 2 bases and 6 bases respectively, with 15 bases between them. Germline V gene lookup returns CDR1 SGDLS and CDR2 YYNGEE. CDR3 size: 14 residues. As DNA, the CDR3 is TGTGCCAGCAGCGTGGGCACAGAGAGCGGCGAGCAGTACTTC. It specifies CASSVGTESGEQYF.

CDR3 in DNA: TGTGCCAGCAGCACTAGGACAGGGGAGACCCAAGAGACCCAGTACTTC. Translating it yields CASSTRTGETQETQYF. This chain joins TRBV7-8 and TRBJ2-5; 9 bases match TRBD1. Germline V lookup: CDR1 SGHVS, CDR2 FQNEAQ. Losses at the gene ends were 5 bases for V and 1 base for J; bases not matched to a gene: 8. The CDR3 sequence is 16 residues long.